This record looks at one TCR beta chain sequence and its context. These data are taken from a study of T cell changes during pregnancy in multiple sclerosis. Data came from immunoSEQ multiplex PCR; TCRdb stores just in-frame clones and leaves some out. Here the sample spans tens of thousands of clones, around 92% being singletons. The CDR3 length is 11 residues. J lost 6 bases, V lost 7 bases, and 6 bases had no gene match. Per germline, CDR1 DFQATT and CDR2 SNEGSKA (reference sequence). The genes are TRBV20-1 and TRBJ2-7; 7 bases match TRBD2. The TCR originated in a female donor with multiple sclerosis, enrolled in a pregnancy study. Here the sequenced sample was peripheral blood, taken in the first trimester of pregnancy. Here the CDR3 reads CSVGTTLEQYF. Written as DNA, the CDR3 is TGCAGTGTCGGGACTACCCTCGAGCAGTACTTC.